The following is a TCR beta chain sequence with its context. Antigen unknown. The data stem from a study of cytomegalovirus exposure and HLA in healthy donors. In the study overall: Ancestry clustering placed 70% to 85% of around 400 genotyped donors in the Caucasian-associated cluster.

Whole-study results and caveats: In a later analysis, DRB1 alleles had the most associated TCRs; HLA-C alleles the fewest. The CMV antigen specificity of a few CMV-associated chains was confirmed through in vitro analysis. For presence/absence analyses, sequencing depth was assumed to be roughly uniform across donors.

Primers for the PCR totalled 60 Vbeta and 13 Jbeta. Profiled with immunoSEQ multiplex PCR; TCRdb holds only in-frame clones, not every one. Of about 160,000 clones listed, approximately 80% are singletons. CDR1 and CDR2 from the germline V gene are SNHLY and FYNNEI. The germline V and J ends were trimmed by 10 bases and 1 base, with 19 bases remaining between them. The CDR3 totals 15 residues. The TCR originated in a man aged 45-65 years in good health and CMV-seropositive. V is TRBV2 and J is TRBJ2-5; TRBD2 is a possible D gene (5 bases). The material sequenced was PBMCs. The CDR3: CAIYARTRTQETQYF. CDR3 coding DNA: TGTGCCATCTACGCCCGAACTAGGACCCAAGAGACCCAGTACTTC.